The rows below give T cell receptor beta chains drawn from one sample of a study of blood T cell repertoires in COVID-19. Only in-frame clones appear in the TCRdb table, and some are missing; sequencing was by immunoSEQ multiplex PCR. The sample includes some 330,000 clones, roughly 87% of them seen just once. The sequenced sample was PBMCs or T cells enriched from blood (not recorded which). The source is a woman in her 50s who had recovered from COVID-19. Each CDR3 is given with its conserved first and last residue. Each record gives: CDR3 length, J gene, D gene, V gene, clone size, CDR3 DNA, CDR3 protein. D genes are given only for firm matches. Clone size is not always given. Where it is, it says once, few, many or a class for expanded clones.

len: 13; j_gene: TRBJ2-5; d_gene: -; v_gene: TRBV5-1; abundance: -; CDR3nt: TGCGCCAGCAGCGTAGGGGGACCAGAGACCCAGTACTTC; CDR3aa: CASSVGGPETQYF
len: 13; j_gene: TRBJ1-1; d_gene: -; v_gene: TRBV19; abundance: -; CDR3nt: TGTGCCAGTAGCCCCGGGTTAAACACTGAAGCTTTCTTT; CDR3aa: CASSPGLNTEAFF
len: 14; j_gene: TRBJ2-7; d_gene: -; v_gene: TRBV29-1; abundance: -; CDR3nt: TGCAGCGTTGAAGGCGCAGGAATCCCCTACGAGCAGTACTTC; CDR3aa: CSVEGAGIPYEQYF
len: 16; j_gene: TRBJ1-6; d_gene: TRBD1; v_gene: TRBV7-6; abundance: -; CDR3nt: TGTGCCAGCAGCTCTGAACAGGGGGCCTATAATTCACCCCTCCACTTT; CDR3aa: CASSSEQGAYNSPLHF
len: 18; j_gene: TRBJ1-5; d_gene: TRBD1; v_gene: TRBV19; abundance: -; CDR3nt: TGTGCCAGTAGTATAGCTGCAGGGGGGATATATAGCAATCAGCCCCAGCATTTT; CDR3aa: CASSIAAGGIYSNQPQHF
len: 15; j_gene: TRBJ1-4; d_gene: TRBD1; v_gene: TRBV5-1; abundance: -; CDR3nt: TGCGCCAGCAGCTTAACAGGGGGAACTAATGAAAAACTGTTTTTT; CDR3aa: CASSLTGGTNEKLFF
len: 12; j_gene: TRBJ1-1; d_gene: TRBD1; v_gene: TRBV6-5; abundance: -; CDR3nt: TGTGCCAGCAGGGGGGACAGGGGGGAAGCTTTCTTT; CDR3aa: CASRGDRGEAFF
len: 15; j_gene: TRBJ1-5; d_gene: -; v_gene: TRBV7-8; abundance: -; CDR3nt: TGTGCCAGCAGCTTAGATGGGGGCGGGGGTCAGCCCCAGCATTTT; CDR3aa: CASSLDGGGGQPQHF
len: 14; j_gene: TRBJ2-7; d_gene: -; v_gene: TRBV14; abundance: -; CDR3nt: TGTGCCAGCAGCCAAGATATGTACGGTAGCGAGCAGTACTTC; CDR3aa: CASSQDMYGSEQYF
len: 16; j_gene: TRBJ1-3; d_gene: -; v_gene: TRBV5-1; abundance: once; CDR3nt: TGCGCCAGCAGCTTTGGAGACAGCTATCCTGGAAACACCATATATTTT; CDR3aa: CASSFGDSYPGNTIYF
len: 15; j_gene: TRBJ1-4; d_gene: -; v_gene: TRBV18; abundance: few; CDR3nt: TGTGCCAGCTCACCACCTAGCCTATATGGTGAAAAACTGTTTTTT; CDR3aa: CASSPPSLYGEKLFF
len: 13; j_gene: TRBJ1-1; d_gene: -; v_gene: TRBV18; abundance: -; CDR3nt: TGTGCCAGCTCACCACAGCAGGATGGTGAAGCTTTCTTT; CDR3aa: CASSPQQDGEAFF
len: 17; j_gene: TRBJ2-6; d_gene: TRBD1; v_gene: TRBV3-1/TRBV3-2; abundance: -; CDR3nt: TGTGCCAGCAACAAGGGACAGGGGGCATCTGGGGCCAACGTCCTGACTTTC; CDR3aa: CASNKGQGASGANVLTF
len: 11; j_gene: TRBJ2-7; d_gene: -; v_gene: TRBV6-5; abundance: few; CDR3nt: TGTGCCAGCAGGGACAGTCACGAGCAGTACTTC; CDR3aa: CASRDSHEQYF
len: 16; j_gene: TRBJ1-5; d_gene: -; v_gene: TRBV29-1; abundance: -; CDR3nt: TGCAGCGCCAGAATAGACAGCGACAATAGCAATCAGCCCCAGCATTTT; CDR3aa: CSARIDSDNSNQPQHF
len: 14; j_gene: TRBJ1-5; d_gene: -; v_gene: TRBV27; abundance: -; CDR3nt: TGTGCCAGCAGTTTGCCCAGGGTCAATCAGCCCCAGCATTTT; CDR3aa: CASSLPRVNQPQHF
len: 15; j_gene: TRBJ1-4; d_gene: -; v_gene: TRBV7-2; abundance: -; CDR3nt: TGTGCCAGCAGCCCCGGGATGACCTATAATGAAAAACTGTTTTTT; CDR3aa: CASSPGMTYNEKLFF
len: 12; j_gene: TRBJ2-1; d_gene: TRBD2; v_gene: TRBV9; abundance: -; CDR3nt: TGTGCCAGCGGGACTAGCATAGATGAGCAGTTCTTC; CDR3aa: CASGTSIDEQFF
len: 15; j_gene: TRBJ1-1; d_gene: -; v_gene: TRBV30; abundance: -; CDR3nt: TGTGCCTGGAGTATCAAATTAGGACGAGGGGGTGAAGCTTTCTTT; CDR3aa: CAWSIKLGRGGEAFF
len: 15; j_gene: TRBJ1-2; d_gene: TRBD1; v_gene: TRBV19; abundance: -; CDR3nt: TGTGCCAGTTGTATCGGGCAGGGGGCTCACTATGGCTACACCTTC; CDR3aa: CASCIGQGAHYGYTF
len: 17; j_gene: TRBJ2-3; d_gene: -; v_gene: TRBV5-4; abundance: -; CDR3nt: TGTGCCAGCAGCCCACGGGGAGGGGGGGAGTTTGTGAATACGCAGTATTTT; CDR3aa: CASSPRGGGEFVNTQYF
len: 14; j_gene: TRBJ1-1; d_gene: -; v_gene: TRBV6-5; abundance: few; CDR3nt: TGTGCCAGCAGCCTCCGACTTGAGAACACTGAAGCTTTCTTT; CDR3aa: CASSLRLENTEAFF
len: 15; j_gene: TRBJ2-3; d_gene: -; v_gene: TRBV6-5; abundance: once; CDR3nt: TGTGCCAGCAGTTTTGGGGCAGGGTACACAGATACGCAGTATTTT; CDR3aa: CASSFGAGYTDTQYF
len: 13; j_gene: TRBJ1-5; d_gene: -; v_gene: TRBV18; abundance: -; CDR3nt: TGTGCCAGCTCACCGGGAGTAGAGGGGCCCCAGCATTTT; CDR3aa: CASSPGVEGPQHF
len: 15; j_gene: TRBJ2-4; d_gene: -; v_gene: TRBV4-2; abundance: -; CDR3nt: TGTGCCAGCAGCCAAGATTCCGGACTAACTTCCGTTCAGTACTTC; CDR3aa: CASSQDSGLTSVQYF
len: 17; j_gene: TRBJ2-3; d_gene: TRBD2; v_gene: TRBV27; abundance: -; CDR3nt: TGTGCCAGCACGGGACTAGCTCCAGAGGGGGCCACAGATACGCAGTATTTT; CDR3aa: CASTGLAPEGATDTQYF
len: 15; j_gene: TRBJ2-2; d_gene: -; v_gene: TRBV5-1; abundance: few; CDR3nt: TGCGCCAGCAGCCCCACAGGGCTCAACACCGGGGAGCTGTTTTTT; CDR3aa: CASSPTGLNTGELFF
len: 15; j_gene: TRBJ2-1; d_gene: -; v_gene: TRBV2; abundance: -; CDR3nt: TGTGCCAGCAGTGAAGGATCGGCGGGATGGGGTGAGCAGTTCTTC; CDR3aa: CASSEGSAGWGEQFF
len: 15; j_gene: TRBJ1-1; d_gene: -; v_gene: TRBV15; abundance: -; CDR3nt: TGTGCCACCAGCAGAGGAGGCGAGAGGTACACTGAAGCTTTCTTT; CDR3aa: CATSRGGERYTEAFF
len: 16; j_gene: TRBJ2-2; d_gene: -; v_gene: TRBV18; abundance: -; CDR3nt: TGTGCCAGCACGCATCGACAGGTTGCGAACACCGGGGAGCTGTTTTTT; CDR3aa: CASTHRQVANTGELFF
len: 17; j_gene: TRBJ2-2; d_gene: TRBD1; v_gene: TRBV6-2/TRBV6-3; abundance: -; CDR3nt: TGTGCCAGCAGCCTAACCCCGGGACAGCCAGACACCGGGGAGCTGTTTTTT; CDR3aa: CASSLTPGQPDTGELFF
len: 16; j_gene: TRBJ1-5; d_gene: -; v_gene: TRBV6-2/TRBV6-3; abundance: -; CDR3nt: TGTGCCAGCAGTTACCCCCCGGGGGGCTACAATCAGCCCCAGCATTTT; CDR3aa: CASSYPPGGYNQPQHF
len: 11; j_gene: TRBJ2-5; d_gene: -; v_gene: TRBV10-2; abundance: -; CDR3nt: TGCGCCAGCGGGAGCGTGGCGACCCAGTACTTC; CDR3aa: CASGSVATQYF
len: 17; j_gene: TRBJ1-1; d_gene: -; v_gene: TRBV18; abundance: -; CDR3nt: TGTGCCAGCTCACCACTTGTTCGTCCGGGTGGGTCGACTGAAGCTTTCTTT; CDR3aa: CASSPLVRPGGSTEAFF
len: 16; j_gene: TRBJ1-6; d_gene: TRBD1; v_gene: TRBV14; abundance: -; CDR3nt: TGTGCCAGCAGCCAAGTGGGGGACAGGGGGCGTTCACCCCTCCACTTT; CDR3aa: CASSQVGDRGRSPLHF
len: 15; j_gene: TRBJ1-2; d_gene: -; v_gene: TRBV9; abundance: -; CDR3nt: TGTGCCAGCAGCGTAGCAGAAGCAACGGGCTATGGCTACACCTTC; CDR3aa: CASSVAEATGYGYTF